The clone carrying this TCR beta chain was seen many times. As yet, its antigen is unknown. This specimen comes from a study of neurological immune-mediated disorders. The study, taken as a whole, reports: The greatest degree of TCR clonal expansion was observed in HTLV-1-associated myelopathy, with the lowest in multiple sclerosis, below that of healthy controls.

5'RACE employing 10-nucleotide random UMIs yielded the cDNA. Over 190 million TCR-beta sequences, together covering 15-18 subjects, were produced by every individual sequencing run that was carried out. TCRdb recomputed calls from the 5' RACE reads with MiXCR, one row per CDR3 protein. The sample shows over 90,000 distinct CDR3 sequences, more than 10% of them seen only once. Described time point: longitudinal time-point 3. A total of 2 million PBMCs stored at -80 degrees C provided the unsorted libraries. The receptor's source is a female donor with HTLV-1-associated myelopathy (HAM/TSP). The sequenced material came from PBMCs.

The CDR3 DNA follows: TGTGCCAGCAGTTTACCAGGGGCATCTGGGGCCAACGTCCTGACTTTC. Residues: CASSLPGASGANVLTF. The chain is built from TRBV28 and TRBJ2-6, with D possibly TRBD1 on 6 matching bases. Germline V gives CDR1 MDHEN, CDR2 SYDVKM. The CDR3 is made up of 16 amino acids. V lost 2 bases to trimming and J lost 1 base, with 9 bases between them.